This T cell receptor beta chain was identified during a study of CD8 T cells in Susac syndrome. Study-wide points: In its TCR sequencing and HLA analysis, the study acknowledged that the number of individuals was relatively small.

RNA in amounts of roughly 0.5 to 1 ug was reverse transcribed with random hexamers. TCRdb independently ran MiXCR on the immunoSEQ multiplex PCR reads; one entry per CDR3 protein. The table shows about 22,000 distinct CDR3 sequences, with roughly 93% occurring only once. Bulk CD8+ and CD4+ cells came from magnetic negative isolation; CD8+ TEMRA by FACS. Concerning this clonotype: Its antigen is currently unknown.

The CDR3 length is 16 residues. The germline V gene encodes CDR1 SEHNR and CDR2 FQNEAQ (reference sequence). Trimming shortened V by 6 bases and J by 2 bases, and 16 bases separated the two germline ends. The TCR was taken from a human donor in good health. Sequencing input: CD8+ T cells from PBMCs. The rearrangement uses TRBV7-9 and TRBJ2-2, with a possible D match to TRBD1 (6 bases). The CDR3 DNA reads TGTGCCAGCAGTTCTTCCGGGACAACTAACACCGGGGAGCTGTTTTTT. This encodes CASSSSGTTNTGELFF.